This T cell receptor (beta chain) was found in a study of T cell repertoires in cytomegalovirus infection. The study's findings and limits: Summed frequency of public TCR beta families distinguished CMV carriers with the relevant HLA.

V was cut by 6 bases and J by 5 bases, with 16 bases left in between. This CDR3 has 14 amino acids. The germline V gene encodes CDR1 SQVTM and CDR2 ANQGSEA. Concerning this clonotype itself: The antigen remains unidentified.

TCRdb re-analysed the reads in MiXCR, keeping a single row per CDR3 protein. The data show 200,000 or so distinct CDR3 sequences, roughly 30% seen once. This sequence was found in a human donor in good health (CMV status not recorded). Some clones in this sample may be carry-over from other donors' samples. The chain employs TRBV29-1 and TRBJ1-4, with TRBD1 as a possible D gene (6 bases). The sample was PBMCs. The CDR3 DNA sequence: TGCAGCGTAACATCGACAGGCGCAAATGAAAAACTGTTTTTT. Its protein is CSVTSTGANEKLFF.